One sample yielded the 27 T cell receptor beta chains listed below, sequenced in a study of T cell changes during pregnancy in multiple sclerosis. Profiled with immunoSEQ multiplex PCR; TCRdb holds only in-frame clones, not every one. The sample holds under 100,000 clones, approximately 94% seen once. This material consisted of peripheral blood, taken in the third trimester of pregnancy. The receptors were sampled from a female donor with multiple sclerosis, enrolled in a pregnancy study.

This chain links TRBV30 with TRBJ2-5; 7 nucleotides line up with TRBD2. Trimming cost V 3 bases and J 5 bases; bases outside gene matches: 6. The CDR3 extends over 13 amino acids. Per germline, CDR1 GTSNPN and CDR2 SVGIG (reference sequence). DNA for the CDR3: TGTGCCTGGAGGGACCGGGGAGGGGAGACCCAGTACTTC. Encoded protein: CAWRDRGGETQYF.

J is TRBJ2-4 and V is TRBV30, with 8 bases fitting TRBD1. V gave up 2 bases and J gave up 8 bases; unmatched junction bases: 5. Germline-derived CDR1 and CDR2 are GTSNPN and SVGIG (reference sequence). The CDR3 extends over 13 amino acids. CDR3 nucleotide sequence: TGTGCCTGGAGTCACACAGGGGGTGACATTCAGTACTTC. It encodes CAWSHTGGDIQYF.

The chain employs TRBV4-1 and TRBJ2-2; 10 nucleotides line up with TRBD1. The CDR3 is 17 amino acids. Germline CDR1 and CDR2: MGHRA and YSYEKL. Trimming removed 4 bases from V and 4 bases from J; junction bases left unmatched: 9. CDR3 DNA sequence: TGCGCCAGCAGCCTACGGGTCAGGACAGGGGGCACCGGGGAGCTGTTTTTT. It is translated as CASSLRVRTGGTGELFF.

The rearrangement joins TRBV4-2 to TRBJ2-5; 7 bases are a match to TRBD2. V dropped 2 bases and J dropped 6; count of bases not matched to a gene: 9. The germline gives CDR1 LGHNA, CDR2 YNFKEQ. The CDR3 consists of 15 residues. In nucleotides, the CDR3 is TGTGCCAGCAGCCAATTTGCGGGGGTAAGAAAGACCCAGTACTTC. Translated: CASSQFAGVRKTQYF.

V is TRBV5-1 and J is TRBJ2-7, with D uncertain. Germline loops: CDR1 SGHRS, CDR2 YFSETQ. The ends were cut back, 4 bases at V and 3 bases at J, with 8 bases in the middle. The CDR3 length is 12 residues. DNA for the CDR3: TGCGCCAGCAGCCCAGACATCTACGAGCAGTACTTC. Its translation is CASSPDIYEQYF.

This clone was picked up one time. V and J are TRBV7-6 and TRBJ2-7; a possible D gene is TRBD2 (5 bases). The V and J ends lost 1 base and 2 bases respectively, with 12 bases between them. The CDR3 is 15 amino acids. From germline, CDR1 is SGHVS and CDR2 FNYEAQ. This CDR3 is CASSLVADSAYEQYF. As DNA, the CDR3 is TGTGCCAGCAGCTTAGTTGCGGACTCAGCCTACGAGCAGTACTTC.

The rearrangement uses TRBV27 and TRBJ2-1, with 7 bases that match TRBD2. J lost 7 bases, V lost 7 bases, and 4 bases had no gene match. Germline lookup yields CDR1 MNHEY and CDR2 SMNVEV (reference sequence). This CDR3 contains 12 residues. CDR3 sequence reads: CASTPGGNEQFF. For the CDR3, the DNA is TGTGCCAGCACCCCGGGGGGTAATGAGCAGTTCTTC.

This chain uses TRBV13 with TRBJ2-1; 10 nucleotides line up with TRBD2. This CDR3 region has 19 residues. Germline V gene lookup returns CDR1 PRHDT and CDR2 FYEKMQ (reference sequence). Trimming cost V 5 bases and J 0 bases; bases outside gene matches: 13. The CDR3 sequence: CASSRESSGLASSYNEQFF. The CDR3 DNA reads as TGTGCCAGCAGCCGAGAGTCATCGGGACTAGCGTCCTCCTACAATGAGCAGTTCTTC.

The table lists this clone with a count of one. The J gene is TRBJ1-2, the V gene TRBV4-2, with 7 bases aligning to TRBD1. Per germline, CDR1 LGHNA and CDR2 YNFKEQ. This CDR3 comprises 13 residues. Trimming took 1 base from V and 7 from J; bases not matched to a gene: 3. CDR3 bases: TGTGCCAGCAGCCAAGGGCAGGGGGGTGGCTACACCTTC. Residues: CASSQGQGGGYTF.

The genes are TRBV29-1 and TRBJ2-6; D unclear. Germline CDR1 SQVTM, CDR2 ANQGSEA. The CDR3 runs 12 residues. Between the trimmed V and J ends, which lost 5 bases and 1 base, there was a span of 3 bases. CDR3 sequence (DNA): TGCAGCGTTTTATCTGGGGCCAACGTCCTGACTTTC. As protein: CSVLSGANVLTF.

The chain's CDR3 is CASSWGLSGNTGELFF. The CDR3 DNA sequence: TGCGCCAGCAGCTGGGGACTCTCAGGGAACACCGGGGAGCTGTTTTTT. The gene calls are TRBV5-1 and TRBJ2-2; D perhaps matches TRBD2 (6 bases). V was shortened by 3 bases and J by 1 base, with 13 bases between the two germline ends. The CDR3 spans 16 residues. CDR1 is SGHRS, CDR2 YFSETQ, per germline. The full variable domain, rest sourced from reference TRBV5-1 and TRBJ2-2, is KAGVTQTPRYLIKTRGQQVTLSCSPISGHRSVSWYQQTPGQGLQFLFEYFSETQRNKGNFPGRFSGRQFSNSRSEMNVSTLELGDSALYLCASSWGLSGNTGELFFGEGSRLTVL.

This clone was detected a few times. The rearrangement links TRBV5-4 to TRBJ1-5; D gene unclear. The V and J ends lost 0 bases and 0 bases respectively, with 13 bases between them. The CDR3 has 17 residues. From germline, CDR1 is SGHNT and CDR2 YYREEE (reference sequence). DNA of the CDR3: TGTGCCAGCAGCTTGGGAGGCCCTGGCTATAGCAATCAGCCCCAGCATTTT. Encoded protein: CASSLGGPGYSNQPQHF.

This clone was seen only once. The sample contains more than one DNA sequence encoding this CDR3. The chain employs TRBV5-6 and TRBJ1-5; 7 nucleotides line up with TRBD1. J lost 0 bases, V lost 0 bases, and 0 bases had no gene match. Per germline, CDR1 SGHDT and CDR2 YYEEEE. This CDR3 contains 15 residues. CDR3 protein: CASSLGQGSNQPQHF. CDR3 in DNA: TGTGCCAGCAGCTTGGGACAGGGTAGCAATCAGCCCCAGCATTTT. Full variable domain (remainder filled in from reference TRBV5-6 and TRBJ1-5): DAGVTQSPTHLIKTRGQQVTLRCSPKSGHDTVSWYQQALGQGPQFIFQYYEEEERQRGNFPDRFSGHQFPNYSSELNVNALLLGDSALYLCASSLGQGSNQPQHFGDGTRLSIL.

This clone was detected once. The chain has TRBV4-1 and TRBJ2-3; 9 bases are a match to TRBD2. V lost 0 bases and J lost 6; bases outside the gene matches: 7. Germline CDR1 is MGHRA and CDR2 is YSYEKL. The CDR3 has 16 residues. DNA for the CDR3: TGCGCCAGCAGCCAAGATTTGCGGGGGGGCAAGGATACGCAGTATTTT. Protein: CASSQDLRGGKDTQYF.

The chain carries TRBV6-4 and TRBJ1-1; D uncertain. The V end was cut by 2 bases, the J end by 4 bases, with 8 bases between. The length of the CDR3 is 13 residues. The V gene's germline CDR1 is MRHNA and CDR2 SNTAGT. The CDR3 loop reads CASSDGESTEAFF. The DNA for the CDR3 is TGTGCCAGCAGTGACGGGGAGAGCACTGAAGCTTTCTTT.

The chain couples TRBV30 to TRBJ1-3; the D is unclear. The CDR3 consists of 15 residues. The germline gives CDR1 GTSNPN, CDR2 SVGIG (reference sequence). V was cut by 0 bases and J by 0 bases, with 9 bases left in between. CDR3 loop: CAWSVRRSSGNTIYF. The DNA of the CDR3 is TGTGCCTGGAGTGTACGGAGGTCCTCTGGAAACACCATATATTTT.

This chain connects TRBV6-6 to TRBJ2-2, with TRBD1 as a possible D gene (5 bases). CDR3 length equals 14 residues. CDR1 is MNHNY, CDR2 SVGAGI, per germline (reference sequence). Trimming pared 4 bases from V and 5 bases from J, leaving 11 bases between. The CDR3 DNA follows: TGTGCCAGCAGTTTCCCGACAGAGACCGGGGAGCTGTTTTTT. This sequence encodes CASSFPTETGELFF.

The chain carries TRBV7-9 and TRBJ1-2, with TRBD1 as a possible D gene (6 bases). Germline V gives CDR1 SEHNR, CDR2 FQNEAQ (reference sequence). V shed 4 bases and J shed 0 bases, with 18 bases lying between them. CDR3 length equals 17 residues. The CDR3 DNA follows: TGTGCCAGCAGCTACCGGGGGGACACTTTAGCTAACTATGGCTACACCTTC. The encoded protein is CASSYRGDTLANYGYTF.

CDR3 amino acids: CASSQGQGTDEQYF. CDR3 nucleotide sequence: TGTGCCAGCAGCCAAGGACAGGGGACGGACGAGCAGTACTTC. This chain connects TRBV7-8 to TRBJ2-7; 9 bases are a match to TRBD1. V shed 5 bases, J shed 5 bases, and the junction held 7 bases outside the gene matches. CDR1 is SGHVS and CDR2 is FQNEAQ in the germline V gene. The CDR3 length is 14 residues.

J is TRBJ2-5 and V is TRBV9; 11 bases are shared with TRBD2. The CDR3 is 16 amino acids. V gave up 4 bases and J gave up 2 bases; unmatched junction bases: 7. The germline gives CDR1 SGDLS, CDR2 YYNGEE. CDR3 DNA sequence: TGTGCCAGCAGCCTCGGGACTAGCGGTGCACAAGAGACCCAGTACTTC. Its protein product is CASSLGTSGAQETQYF.

The rearrangement links TRBV5-6 to TRBJ2-7, with a tentative D call TRBD1 (6 bases). Germline CDR1 and CDR2: SGHDT and YYEEEE. The V gene lost 4 bases and the J gene lost 2 bases, with 13 bases spanning the gap. The CDR3 is 14 residues long. Written as DNA, the CDR3 is TGTGCCAGCAGCCAGGGACAAGGGCCCTACGAGCAGTACTTC. This gives the protein CASSQGQGPYEQYF.

The chain carries TRBV6-1 and TRBJ2-5; D gene unclear. The V end was cut by 4 bases, the J end by 0 bases, with 6 bases between. The CDR3 runs 13 residues. Germline V gives CDR1 MNHNS, CDR2 SASEGT. The CDR3 region is CASSAGYQETQYF. The DNA of the CDR3 is TGTGCCAGCAGTGCCGGGTACCAAGAGACCCAGTACTTC.

The chain combines TRBV30 with TRBJ2-3, with 8 bases identical to TRBD2. Germline V lookup: CDR1 GTSNPN, CDR2 SVGIG (reference sequence). This CDR3 contains 15 residues. The V segment lost 4 bases and the J segment 4 bases; nucleotides outside the gene matches: 10. The CDR3 DNA reads TGTGCCTGGAACTTTGGCGGGGGGCGGGCAGATACGCAGTATTTT. It codes for CAWNFGGGRADTQYF.

On this clone itself: Sequence at one end of the junction differs from germline and may be a read error. CDR3 loop: CASSQGFLTTNEKLFF. The CDR3 coding sequence is TGCGCCAGCAGCCAGGGGTTCTTGACAACGAATGAAAAACTGTTTTTT. The V call is TRBV5-1, the J call TRBJ1-4, with a tentative D call TRBD1 (6 bases). This CDR3 is built from 16 residues. In germline, CDR1 is SGHRS, CDR2 YFSETQ.

The V and J genes are TRBV5-1 and TRBJ2-7; 7 bases align to TRBD1. This CDR3 region has 15 residues. Germline lookup yields CDR1 SGHRS and CDR2 YFSETQ. V shed 7 bases and J 6 bases; nucleotides not matched to a gene: 16. The CDR3 loop reads CASHAPDRAPSEQYF. Written as DNA, the CDR3 is TGCGCCAGCCACGCCCCTGACAGGGCACCCTCCGAGCAGTACTTC.

The chain recombines TRBV9 with TRBJ1-5, with D tentatively TRBD1 (6 bases). The CDR3 consists of 14 residues. Looked up from germline, CDR1 is SGDLS and CDR2 is YYNGEE. Trimming cost V 0 bases and J 9 bases, with 13 bases left between them. The DNA for the CDR3 is TGTGCCAGCAGCGTAGAGGGGGTGCAGGGGCCCCAGCATTTT. It encodes CASSVEGVQGPQHF.

The rearrangement uses TRBV7-8 and TRBJ1-1, with D perhaps matching TRBD1 (5 bases). The length of the CDR3 is 12 residues. Trimming removed 8 bases from V and 6 bases from J, with 13 bases in between. Germline CDR1 SGHVS, CDR2 FQNEAQ. The CDR3 spells CASGTSSSEAFF. The CDR3 coding sequence is TGTGCCAGCGGGACTTCCTCATCTGAAGCTTTCTTT.